This entry features one T cell receptor beta chain sequence. This sample is drawn from a study of blood T cell repertoires in COVID-19. V lost 8 bases and J 10 bases, leaving 14 bases between the germline ends. CDR1 MNHEY and CDR2 SMNVEV come from the germline V gene (reference sequence). This CDR3 has 12 amino acids. This table comes from immunoSEQ multiplex PCR, and its TCRdb copy is limited to in-frame clones, with some not included. The sample contains around 370,000 clones, 90% of which appear only once. Sequenced sample: peripheral blood. The chain links TRBV27 to TRBJ1-4; D not certain. This clonotype originated in a young man with active or convalescent COVID-19. The CDR3 nucleotides are TGTGCCAGCCGGGGTGGTCGAGGAAAACTGTTTTTT. It yields the protein CASRGGRGKLFF.